This T cell receptor beta chain is drawn from a study of blood T cell repertoires in COVID-19. Overall study context: Donors in the United States, Italy and Spain gave samples during acute or convalescent COVID-19.

Original processing methods: Reference gene primer amplification gave estimated nucleated cell counts. Generated by immunoSEQ multiplex PCR, the TCRdb table keeps only in-frame clones and is missing some. V and J calls plus clone size are reproduced from that table; the DNA served to infer D and trimming. The profile shows 88,000 or so clones, 80% to 90% of them singletons. The length of the CDR3 is 15 residues. The germline CDR1 and CDR2 sequences are LNHDA and SQIVND (reference sequence). The V end was cut by 1 base, the J end by 7 bases, with 16 bases between. The chain links TRBV19 to TRBJ1-2; D call uncertain. This receptor was obtained from a man aged 60 to 69 with acute or convalescent COVID-19. Specimen: peripheral blood. The CDR3 protein is CASSIVSSGFSGYTF. CDR3 DNA sequence: TGTGCCAGTAGTATAGTATCGTCGGGGTTTTCTGGCTACACCTTC.